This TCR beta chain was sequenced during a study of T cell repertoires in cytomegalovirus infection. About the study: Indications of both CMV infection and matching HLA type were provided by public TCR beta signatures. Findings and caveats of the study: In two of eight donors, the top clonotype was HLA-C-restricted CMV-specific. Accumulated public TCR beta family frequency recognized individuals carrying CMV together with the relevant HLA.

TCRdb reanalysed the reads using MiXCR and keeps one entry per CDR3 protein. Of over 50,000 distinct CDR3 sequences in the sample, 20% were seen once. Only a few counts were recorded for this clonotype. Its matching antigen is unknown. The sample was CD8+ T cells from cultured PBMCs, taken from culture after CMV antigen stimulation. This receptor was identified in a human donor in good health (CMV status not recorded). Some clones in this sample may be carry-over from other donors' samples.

The CDR3: CASSASFMNTEAFF. In DNA form, the CDR3 reads TGTGCCAGCAGTGCGTCGTTCATGAACACTGAAGCTTTCTTT. The rearrangement links TRBV6-6 to TRBJ1-1; no clear D. V lost 5 bases and J 0 bases, leaving 10 bases between the germline ends. The CDR3 is 14 amino acids. Germline V gene sequence: CDR1 MNHNY, CDR2 SVGAGI (reference sequence).